This T cell receptor beta chain was captured in a study of blood T cells in healthy people across ages. The authors ran a second PCR of about 7 to 12 cycles using a sample-barcoded 5' primer and a J-beta primer mix. A single record per CDR3 protein comes from TCRdb applying MiXCR to the 5' RACE reads. The sample carries 790,000 or so distinct CDR3 sequences, roughly 50% recorded once. V lost 2 bases to trimming and J lost 5 bases; unmatched junction nucleotides: 8. Germline CDR1 MNHNY, CDR2 SVGAGI (reference sequence). This CDR3 is 16 amino acids long. The clonotype was recovered from a man aged 35-49 years in good health. The sequencing sample was made of blood. This rearrangement joins TRBV6-6 to TRBJ2-5; 10 bases agree with TRBD2. Here the CDR3 reads CASSYGLAVGFETQYF. CDR3 bases: TGTGCCAGCAGTTACGGACTAGCGGTGGGTTTTGAGACCCAGTACTTC.